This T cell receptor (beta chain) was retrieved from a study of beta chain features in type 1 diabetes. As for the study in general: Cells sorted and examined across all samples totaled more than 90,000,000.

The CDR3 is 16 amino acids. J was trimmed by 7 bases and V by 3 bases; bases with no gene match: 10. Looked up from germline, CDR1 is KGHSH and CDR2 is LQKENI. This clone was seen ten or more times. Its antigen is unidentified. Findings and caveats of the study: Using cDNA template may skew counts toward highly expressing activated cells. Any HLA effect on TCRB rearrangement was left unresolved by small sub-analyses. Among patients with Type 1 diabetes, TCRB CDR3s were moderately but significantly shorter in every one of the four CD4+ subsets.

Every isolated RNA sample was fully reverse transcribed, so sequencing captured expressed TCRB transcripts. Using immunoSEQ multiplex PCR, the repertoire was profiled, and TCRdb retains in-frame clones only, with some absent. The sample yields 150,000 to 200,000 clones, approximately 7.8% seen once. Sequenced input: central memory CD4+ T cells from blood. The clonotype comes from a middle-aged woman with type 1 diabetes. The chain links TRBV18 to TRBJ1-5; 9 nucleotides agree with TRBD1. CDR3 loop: CASSPSRDRENQPQHF. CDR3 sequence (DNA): TGTGCCAGCTCACCGTCCCGGGACAGGGAGAACCAGCCCCAGCATTTT.